The 25 T cell receptor beta chains presented below share a single source sample, sequenced in a study of OX40 agonist ivuxolimab in advanced cancers. Sequenced by immunoSEQ multiplex PCR; TCRdb stores in-frame clones only, minus some. The sample records some 75,000 clones, roughly 84% being singletons. Sequences were derived from CD4+ or CD8+ T cells sorted from blood, sampled in a trial of the OX40 agonist ivuxolimab. Source of these receptors: an adult with an advanced solid tumor such as melanoma, head and neck, liver or kidney cancer.

The chain employs TRBV7-9 and TRBJ2-7, with D perhaps assigned TRBD1 or TRBD2 (7 bases each). CDR1 is SEHNR and CDR2 is FQNEAQ in the germline V gene (reference sequence). This CDR3 comprises 14 residues. Trimming shortened V by 6 bases and J by 3 bases, and 15 bases separated the two germline ends. DNA for the CDR3: TGTGCCAGCAGACCAGGGGGGGCCAGCTACGAGCAGTACTTC. This translates into CASRPGGASYEQYF.

The chain recombines TRBV10-3 with TRBJ2-5, with TRBD1 matching over 12 bases. This CDR3 is 15 amino acids long. Germline V gene sequence: CDR1 ENHRY, CDR2 SYGVKD. Trimming took 2 bases from V and 5 from J; bases not matched to a gene: 3. This chain's CDR3 is CAISEGDRGPETQYF. CDR3 bases: TGTGCCATCAGTGAGGGGGACAGGGGGCCGGAGACCCAGTACTTC.

V is TRBV4-3 and J is TRBJ1-5; weak D call: TRBD1 (6 bases). Germline loops: CDR1 LGHNA, CDR2 YSLEER. V was shortened by 0 bases and J by 5 bases, with 8 bases between the two germline ends. The CDR3 runs to 14 residues. CDR3 in DNA: TGCGCCAGCAGCCAAGAGACAGGAGATCAGCCCCAGCATTTT. This encodes CASSQETGDQPQHF.

The V call is TRBV6-5, the J call TRBJ1-5, with TRBD1 as a possible D gene (5 bases). This CDR3 is built from 15 residues. Germline assignment: CDR1 MNHEY and CDR2 SVGAGI. V gave up 2 bases and J gave up 6 bases, with 14 bases separating them. CDR3 in amino acids: CASSYAQGGTQPQHF. The CDR3 nucleotides are TGTGCCAGCAGTTACGCGCAGGGTGGAACTCAGCCCCAGCATTTT.

J is TRBJ2-7 and V is TRBV27; maybe TRBD1 (7 bases). Trimming stripped 7 bases from V and 7 bases from J, with 17 bases between. Germline V CDR1 and CDR2: MNHEY, SMNVEV (reference sequence). The CDR3 runs to 13 residues. The CDR3 region has the DNA TGTGCCAGCAAGAGCGGAGGGGGCCTGGAGCAGTACTTC. It translates to CASKSGGGLEQYF.

For this clone: Other DNA sequences in the same sample also yield this CDR3. This chain connects TRBV7-3 to TRBJ1-1; tentative D call: TRBD1 (5 bases). The CDR3 totals 13 residues. Per the germline V gene, CDR1 is SGHTA and CDR2 is FQGTGA. V lost 4 bases, J lost 2 bases, and 8 bases lay in between. CDR3 DNA: TGTGCCAGCAGCTCGGGACCAAACACTGAAGCTTTCTTT. Its translation is CASSSGPNTEAFF.

This chain links TRBV28 with TRBJ1-5, with D hard to call. CDR1 is MDHEN and CDR2 is SYDVKM in the germline V gene. The V end was cut by 5 bases, the J end by 3 bases, with 2 bases between. The CDR3 is made up of 11 amino acids. The CDR3 nucleotides are TGTGCCAGCAGTACCAATCAGCCCCAGCATTTT. It is translated as CASSTNQPQHF.

The gene calls are TRBV5-1 and TRBJ1-3; 7 bases agree with TRBD1. Trimming cost V 2 bases and J 5 bases; bases outside gene matches: 4. Per germline, CDR1 SGHRS and CDR2 YFSETQ. The CDR3 length is 14 residues. The CDR3 region has the DNA TGCGCCAGCAGCTTACAGGGGACCCGAAACACCATATATTTT. It translates to CASSLQGTRNTIYF.

The chain is built from TRBV18 and TRBJ2-5; D is perhaps TRBD2 (5 bases). The germline V gene has CDR1 KGHSH and CDR2 LQKENI. The germline V and J ends were trimmed by 5 bases and 3 bases, with 16 bases remaining between them. The CDR3 runs to 15 residues. Written as DNA, the CDR3 is TGTGCCAGCTCATCCCGAGGGAACAGCGAAGAGACCCAGTACTTC. It yields the protein CASSSRGNSEETQYF.

For the CDR3, the DNA is TGTGCCAGCGCAACCTACACAGGGAGAGAGACCCAGTACTTC. This codes for CASATYTGRETQYF. The V gene is TRBV18, the J gene TRBJ2-5, with D perhaps matching TRBD1 (6 bases). Germline CDR1 is KGHSH and CDR2 is LQKENI. The CDR3 is 14 residues long. V was shortened by 8 bases and J by 4 bases, with 17 bases between the two germline ends.

The genes are TRBV28 and TRBJ1-5; 7 bases match TRBD1. Germline CDR1 is MDHEN and CDR2 is SYDVKM. The CDR3 sequence is 16 residues long. Losses at the gene ends were 6 bases for V and 7 bases for J; bases not matched to a gene: 15. CDR3 sequence: CASSTYLTGTWQPQHF. The CDR3 bases are TGTGCCAGCAGCACCTACTTGACAGGGACTTGGCAGCCCCAGCATTTT.

This chain joins TRBV5-1 and TRBJ2-1, with TRBD2 identical over 9 bases. The CDR3 totals 14 residues. Germline V lookup: CDR1 SGHRS, CDR2 YFSETQ. Trimming removed 2 bases from V and 10 bases from J; junction bases left unmatched: 7. CDR3 region: CASSLIAGVREQFF. CDR3 nucleotides: TGCGCCAGCAGCTTAATAGCGGGGGTTCGGGAGCAGTTCTTC.

The J gene is TRBJ2-7, the V gene TRBV5-5, with 12 bases that match TRBD1. The CDR3 is made up of 14 amino acids. Germline V CDR1 and CDR2: SGHKS, YYEKEE (reference sequence). The ends lost 3 bases at V and 6 bases at J; junction bases unmatched: 4. For the CDR3, the DNA is TGTGCCAGCAGCTCGCGGGACAGGGGGCTCGAGCAGTACTTC. It translates to CASSSRDRGLEQYF.

The J gene is TRBJ2-2, the V gene TRBV11-3, with D perhaps matching TRBD1 (6 bases). The germline gives CDR1 SGHNT, CDR2 YENEEA. Trimming removed 1 base at V and 6 bases at J, with 9 bases between. This CDR3 contains 14 residues. CDR3 sequence reads: CASSLVAGAGELFF. CDR3 DNA: TGTGCCAGCAGCTTAGTGGCAGGGGCCGGGGAGCTGTTTTTT.

This clone was found once. The genes are TRBV29-1 and TRBJ2-3, with TRBD2 identical over 9 bases. Losses at the gene ends were 5 bases for V and 11 bases for J; bases not matched to a gene: 17. The CDR3 sequence is 15 residues long. The germline CDR1 and CDR2 sequences are SQVTM and ANQGSEA. The DNA for the CDR3 is TGCAGCGTTAGCCCGTCGGGGCGGGAGGGCCAGGGGCAGTATTTT. Amino acids: CSVSPSGREGQGQYF.

This chain connects TRBV19 to TRBJ1-3; TRBD1 is a possible D gene (5 bases). The germline V and J ends were trimmed by 8 bases and 4 bases, with 12 bases remaining between them. This CDR3 has 13 residues. CDR1 is LNHDA and CDR2 is SQIVND in the germline V gene (reference sequence). This chain's CDR3 is CASYRDPGNTIYF. CDR3 bases: TGTGCCAGTTACCGGGACCCCGGAAACACCATATATTTT. Together with reference TRBV19 and TRBJ1-3, the CDR3 gives the full variable domain: DGGITQSPKYLFRKEGQNVTLSCEQNLNHDAMYWYRQDPGQGLRLIYYSQIVNDFQKGDIAEGYSVSREKKESFPLTVTSAQKNPTAFYLCASYRDPGNTIYFGEGSWLTVV.

The CDR3: CASSLDHAYNEQFF. Here the CDR3 DNA reads TGTGCCAGCAGCTTGGACCACGCCTACAATGAGCAGTTCTTC. The V call is TRBV7-3, the J call TRBJ2-1; no clear D gene. Trimming removed 3 bases at V and 2 bases at J, with 8 bases between. The CDR3 covers 14 residues. Looked up from germline, CDR1 is SGHTA and CDR2 is FQGTGA.

The J gene is TRBJ2-6, the V gene TRBV5-6; D gene ambiguous. Germline CDR1 and CDR2: SGHDT and YYEEEE. The CDR3 is 15 amino acids. Trimming cost V 10 bases and J 0 bases, with 14 bases left between them. This CDR3 reads CACGLYGSGANVLTF. The CDR3 DNA is TGTGCCTGTGGCTTGTACGGCTCTGGGGCCAACGTCCTGACTTTC.

In its sample, this clone was seen once. The chain is built from TRBV28 and TRBJ2-1; 10 nucleotides agree with TRBD1. Unmatched junction bases numbered 6, after V lost 3 bases and J lost 1 base. This CDR3 is built from 17 residues. CDR1 and CDR2 (germline): MDHEN, SYDVKM. The chain's CDR3 is CASSLTGGVQSYNEQFF. The CDR3 region has the DNA TGTGCCAGCAGTTTGACAGGGGGCGTTCAATCCTACAATGAGCAGTTCTTC. The full variable domain, completed using reference TRBV28 and TRBJ2-1, is DVKVTQSSRYLVKRTGEKVFLECVQDMDHENMFWYRQDPGLGLRLIYFSYDVKMKEKGDIPEGYSVSREKKERFSLILESASTNQTSMYLCASSLTGGVQSYNEQFFGPGTRLTVL.

This sequence joins TRBV14 and TRBJ1-2; weak D call: TRBD1 (6 bases). The germline CDR1 and CDR2 sequences are SGHDN and FVKESK. Deletions cut 8 bases from V and 1 base from J, with 11 bases between. The CDR3 consists of 13 residues. DNA for the CDR3: TGTGCCAGCCGGACAGAGATTAACTATGGCTACACCTTC. Translating it yields CASRTEINYGYTF.

J is TRBJ2-7 and V is TRBV5-4; D gene uncertain. Germline-derived CDR1 and CDR2 are SGHNT and YYREEE (reference sequence). The V end lost 4 bases, the J end lost 4 bases, and 12 bases lay between the germline ends. The CDR3 spans 13 residues. DNA of the CDR3: TGTGCCAGCAGCCTACCAGGACGGTACGAGCAGTACTTC. This sequence encodes CASSLPGRYEQYF.

The rearrangement joins TRBV7-6 to TRBJ2-5, with D tentatively TRBD2 (6 bases). V was clipped by 6 bases and J by 3 bases, with 17 bases between them. The CDR3 is 15 residues long. Germline V gene sequence: CDR1 SGHVS, CDR2 FNYEAQ. This chain's CDR3 is CASSQGGVRKETQYF. CDR3 in DNA: TGTGCCAGCAGTCAGGGCGGGGTCAGGAAAGAGACCCAGTACTTC.

V and J are TRBV11-3 and TRBJ2-7; weak D call: TRBD1 (5 bases). Trimming removed 3 bases at V and 0 bases at J, with 18 bases between. The CDR3 is 17 amino acids. Germline CDR1 is SGHNT and CDR2 is YENEEA. The CDR3 sequence is CASSFPKRDRSSYEQYF. As DNA, the CDR3 is TGTGCCAGCAGCTTCCCCAAACGTGACAGAAGCTCCTACGAGCAGTACTTC. Complete variable domain (other parts from reference TRBV11-3 and TRBJ2-7): EAGVVQSPRYKIIEKKQPVAFWCNPISGHNTLYWYLQNLGQGPELLIRYENEEAVDDSQLPKDRFSAERLKGVDSTLKIQPAELGDSAVYLCASSFPKRDRSSYEQYFGPGTRLTVT.

This chain links TRBV29-1 with TRBJ1-2; D perhaps matches TRBD1 (6 bases). CDR1 is SQVTM and CDR2 is ANQGSEA in the germline V gene. This CDR3 is 14 amino acids long. The V gene lost 7 bases and the J gene lost 4 bases, with 19 bases spanning the gap. The CDR3 region is CSAPRAGVGYGYTF. Here the CDR3 DNA reads TGCAGCGCCCCTAGGGCAGGGGTTGGCTATGGCTACACCTTC.

The chain employs TRBV19 and TRBJ1-5; D call uncertain. Looked up from germline, CDR1 is LNHDA and CDR2 is SQIVND (reference sequence). CDR3 length equals 15 residues. Trimming shortened V by 1 base and J by 4 bases, and 11 bases separated the two germline ends. The CDR3 here is CASSIGPALNQPQHF. The CDR3 DNA is TGTGCCAGTAGTATAGGGCCAGCCCTTAATCAGCCCCAGCATTTT.